This TCR beta chain was identified during a study of cytomegalovirus exposure and HLA in healthy donors. Overall study findings and caveats: The presence/absence work took it that sequencing depth was about the same across donors. A later analysis showed TCR association rates differing by HLA locus, peaking at DRB1 and lowest at HLA-C.

The PCR was carried out with 60 Vbeta primers and 13 Jbeta primers. Assay: immunoSEQ multiplex PCR; the TCRdb copy retains only in-frame clones and omits some. The sample yields some 90,000 clones, 78% seen once. Regarding this clone: No antigen is known for it.

Germline values: CDR1 MDHEN, CDR2 SYDVKM. J was trimmed by 4 bases and V by 6 bases; bases with no gene match: 3. The CDR3 loop spans 13 amino acids. V gene TRBV28 combines with J gene TRBJ2-1, with TRBD1 matching 7 bases. This clonotype originated in a woman in her 40s in good health and CMV-seronegative. Material for sequencing was PBMCs. The CDR3 reads CASRYRGYNEQFF. The CDR3 nucleotides read TGTGCCAGCAGGTACAGGGGTTACAATGAGCAGTTCTTC.